The clone carrying this T cell receptor beta chain has ten or more counts. The antigen is unknown. Sequencing libraries for TCR beta were prepared with iRepertoire HTBI primers and Arm-PCR of CDR3 regions. TCRdb re-analysed the multiplex PCR reads in MiXCR, keeping a single row per CDR3 protein. The sample carries 300,000 to 500,000 distinct CDR3 sequences, around 21% recorded once. This sample stems from a study of regulatory T cells in long-lasting Graves disease. Study-wide points: A reduction in accuracy may have resulted from the small sample size. The study found TRBV28, TRBJ1-2 and TRBJ2-5 favored in persistent disease.

Germline CDR1 and CDR2: SGHRS and YFSETQ. V dropped 0 bases and J dropped 6 bases, with 15 bases sitting between them. CDR3 size: 15 residues. The sample's time point: persistent/refractory GD, antithyroid drugs over 5 years with positive TRAb. Following extraction of RNA from PBMCs, that RNA was used to make the TCR library. The starting material was peripheral blood mononuclear cells (PBMCs), obtained when the disease was refractory, from a patient treated with antithyroid drugs. This receptor was obtained from a female donor with Graves disease. This chain uses TRBV5-1 with TRBJ1-1; D perhaps matches TRBD1 (6 bases). CDR3 amino acids: CASSLATGIKAEAFF. DNA of the CDR3: TGCGCCAGCAGCTTGGCTACAGGGATAAAGGCTGAAGCTTTCTTT. The full variable domain, in which reference TRBV5-1 and TRBJ1-1 provide the parts outside the CDR3, is KAGVTQTPRYLIKTRGQQVTLSCSPISGHRSVSWYQQTPGQGLQFLFEYFSETQRNKGNFPGRFSGRQFSNSRSEMNVSTLELGDSALYLCASSLATGIKAEAFFGQGTRLTVV.